Shown below are 25 T cell receptor beta chains from a single sample sequenced in a study of T cell changes during pregnancy in multiple sclerosis. The table came from immunoSEQ multiplex PCR; TCRdb's copy has only in-frame clones and leaves some out. The data show 65,000 to 95,000 clones, with 90% to 95% seen just once and about 2.5% held by the top ten. Sequenced here: peripheral blood, sampled after pregnancy. All receptors come from a female donor in good health, enrolled as a control in a pregnancy study.

Here the CDR3 DNA reads TGTGCCAGCACTCTCCCCGGACAGTCCTACGAGCAGTACTTC. Protein product: CASTLPGQSYEQYF. The chain employs TRBV28 and TRBJ2-7, with a weak D call TRBD1 (6 bases). The CDR3 is 14 amino acids. V gave up 7 bases and J gave up 1 base, with 14 bases separating them. Per germline, CDR1 MDHEN and CDR2 SYDVKM.

This chain uses TRBV5-5 with TRBJ2-2, with TRBD1 as a possible D gene (5 bases). The CDR3 sequence is 14 residues long. Looked up from germline, CDR1 is SGHKS and CDR2 is YYEKEE (reference sequence). Trimming removed 2 bases at V and 6 bases at J, with 11 bases between. CDR3 bases: TGTGCCAGCAGCTTAAGTATGGGGCCCGGGGAGCTGTTTTTT. Protein: CASSLSMGPGELFF.

This clone has more than one count but fewer than ten. This chain uses TRBV4-2 with TRBJ2-3, with a tentative D call TRBD2 (5 bases). Germline CDR1 is LGHNA and CDR2 is YNFKEQ. The germline V and J ends were trimmed by 0 bases and 7 bases, with 11 bases remaining between them. CDR3 length equals 14 residues. The CDR3 DNA is TGTGCCAGCAGCCAAGAGGGCGGGTCCTATACGCAGTATTTT. Translated, it gives CASSQEGGSYTQYF.

This rearrangement joins TRBV30 to TRBJ1-1, with 7 bases matching TRBD1. This CDR3 is 15 amino acids long. V lost 1 base, J lost 4 bases, and 9 bases stayed unmatched. Germline assignment: CDR1 GTSNPN and CDR2 SVGIG (reference sequence). This CDR3 reads CAWSGVGAGGTEAFF. CDR3 DNA sequence: TGTGCCTGGAGTGGGGTGGGGGCAGGGGGCACTGAAGCTTTCTTT.

V and J are TRBV7-9 and TRBJ1-5; 10 nucleotides agree with TRBD1. Germline V gene sequence: CDR1 SEHNR, CDR2 FQNEAQ (reference sequence). J gave up 4 bases and V 4 bases, and 4 bases lay outside the gene matches. CDR3 length equals 15 residues. DNA for the CDR3: TGTGCCAGCAGCTACGGGACAGGGGTGAATCAGCCCCAGCATTTT. Amino acid sequence: CASSYGTGVNQPQHF.

This clone has just one count. V and J are TRBV7-9 and TRBJ2-2, with a weak D call TRBD1 (7 bases). The CDR3 has 14 residues. V lost 5 bases, J lost 7 bases, and 14 bases lay in between. Germline assignment: CDR1 SEHNR and CDR2 FQNEAQ (reference sequence). The CDR3: CASSPLQGGGELFF. As DNA, the CDR3 is TGTGCCAGCAGCCCCCTGCAGGGGGGCGGGGAGCTGTTTTTT.

The chain couples TRBV5-1 to TRBJ2-5; 8 bases line up with TRBD2. J was trimmed by 4 bases and V by 6 bases; bases with no gene match: 11. The CDR3 has 15 amino acids. The V gene's germline CDR1 is SGHRS and CDR2 YFSETQ. DNA of the CDR3: TGCGCCAGCACGACCGCGGGGGGCCGGTCAGAGACCCAGTACTTC. It codes for CASTTAGGRSETQYF. The variable domain in full, with the rest retrieved from reference TRBV5-1 and TRBJ2-5, is KAGVTQTPRYLIKTRGQQVTLSCSPISGHRSVSWYQQTPGQGLQFLFEYFSETQRNKGNFPGRFSGRQFSNSRSEMNVSTLELGDSALYLCASTTAGGRSETQYFGPGTRLLVL.

The V call is TRBV9, the J call TRBJ1-6; no clear D. The V gene lost 0 bases and the J gene lost 7 bases, with 8 bases spanning the gap. The germline V gene encodes CDR1 SGDLS and CDR2 YYNGEE. The CDR3 contains 14 residues. This CDR3 is CASSVAPGNSPLHF. CDR3 DNA: TGTGCCAGCAGCGTAGCCCCGGGGAATTCACCCCTCCACTTT. Complete variable domain (other parts from reference TRBV9 and TRBJ1-6): DSGVTQTPKHLITATGQRVTLRCSPRSGDLSVYWYQQSLDQGLQFLIQYYNGEERAKGNILERFSAQQFPDLHSELNLSSLELGDSALYFCASSVAPGNSPLHFGNGTRLTVT.

The V and J genes are TRBV2 and TRBJ1-5; TRBD1 matches at 7 bases. Germline CDR1 and CDR2: SNHLY and FYNNEI. Trimming at V came to 2 bases and at J to 6 bases, leaving 10 bases not matched to a gene. The length of the CDR3 is 16 residues. The CDR3 protein is CASSERKPGGFQPQHF. CDR3 bases: TGTGCCAGCAGTGAAAGGAAACCAGGGGGTTTTCAGCCCCAGCATTTT.

The V call is TRBV28, the J call TRBJ2-7; D call uncertain. CDR1 is MDHEN, CDR2 SYDVKM, per germline. V gave up 3 bases and J gave up 3 bases, with 9 bases separating them. The CDR3 covers 13 residues. CDR3 bases: TGTGCCAGCAGTTTTGGGCCATACTACGAGCAGTACTTC. It encodes CASSFGPYYEQYF.

The gene calls are TRBV2 and TRBJ2-4; 8 bases are a match to TRBD2. Germline CDR1 reads SNHLY; CDR2 reads FYNNEI. V lost 2 bases, J lost 1 base, and 7 bases stayed unmatched. This CDR3 is built from 17 residues. The CDR3: CASSEMASSGAKNIQYF. The DNA for the CDR3 is TGTGCCAGCAGTGAAATGGCGTCTAGCGGGGCCAAAAACATTCAGTACTTC.

The gene calls are TRBV6-4 and TRBJ2-1; the D gene is possibly TRBD2 (5 bases). The CDR3 has 17 residues. Germline V gives CDR1 MRHNA, CDR2 SNTAGT. With 4 bases removed from V and 0 bases from J, the gap between germline ends came to 16 bases. CDR3 bases: TGTGCCAGCAGTGGGCCAAGGCGGGCGCTCTCCTACAATGAGCAGTTCTTC. The encoded protein is CASSGPRRALSYNEQFF.

The count of this clone is one. This sequence joins TRBV10-3 and TRBJ2-7; D call uncertain. With 6 bases removed from V and 3 bases from J, the gap between germline ends came to 18 bases. In germline, CDR1 is ENHRY, CDR2 SYGVKD. This CDR3 comprises 15 residues. In nucleotides, the CDR3 is TGTGCCATCAGACCGCCGACCGGGTCCGTCTACGAGCAGTACTTC. Translated, it gives CAIRPPTGSVYEQYF.

The V gene is TRBV14, the J gene TRBJ2-7; D is ambiguous. Germline lookup yields CDR1 SGHDN and CDR2 FVKESK. V was shortened by 0 bases and J by 0 bases, with 12 bases between the two germline ends. This CDR3 spans 16 amino acids. CDR3 residues: CASSQDYGLSSYEQYF. The CDR3 coding sequence is TGTGCCAGCAGCCAAGATTACGGGTTAAGCTCCTACGAGCAGTACTTC.

The gene calls are TRBV6-1 and TRBJ1-6, with D hard to call. V shed 4 bases and J shed 12 bases, with 13 bases lying between them. Germline CDR1 is MNHNS and CDR2 is SASEGT. The CDR3 is 13 residues long. The CDR3 reads CASSVNGYGPLHF. The DNA of the CDR3 is TGTGCCAGCAGTGTAAATGGTTACGGACCCCTCCACTTT.

V is TRBV7-9 and J is TRBJ2-7; D may be TRBD2 (6 bases). V was clipped by 5 bases and J by 7 bases, with 18 bases between them. Germline V gene lookup returns CDR1 SEHNR and CDR2 FQNEAQ (reference sequence). The CDR3 is 14 amino acids. CDR3 in DNA: TGTGCCAGCAGCCGAGGGACTGGATACGTGGAGCAGTACTTC. This gives the protein CASSRGTGYVEQYF. The full variable domain, rest sourced from reference TRBV7-9 and TRBJ2-7, is DTGVSQNPRHKITKRGQNVTFRCDPISEHNRLYWYRQTLGQGPEFLTYFQNEAQLEKSRLLSDRFSAERPKGSFSTLEIQRTEQGDSAMYLCASSRGTGYVEQYFGPGTRLTVT.

The chain joins TRBV5-4 to TRBJ1-2; a possible D gene is TRBD1 (6 bases). This CDR3 region has 15 residues. CDR1 is SGHNT, CDR2 YYREEE, per germline (reference sequence). The ends were cut back, 4 bases at V and 6 bases at J, with 19 bases in the middle. The chain's CDR3 is CASSPYIGQPDGYTF. The CDR3 bases are TGTGCCAGCAGCCCCTATATTGGACAGCCGGATGGCTACACCTTC.

The genes are TRBV5-4 and TRBJ2-7, with 12 bases fitting TRBD2. This CDR3 spans 16 amino acids. The germline V gene has CDR1 SGHNT and CDR2 YYREEE (reference sequence). V shed 3 bases, J shed 3 bases, and the junction held 7 bases outside the gene matches. CDR3 loop: CASSSALLAGGYEQYF. The CDR3 nucleotides read TGTGCCAGCAGCTCGGCCCTACTAGCGGGAGGCTACGAGCAGTACTTC.

The rearrangement links TRBV28 to TRBJ2-2; a possible D gene is TRBD2 (5 bases). Germline CDR1 reads MDHEN; CDR2 reads SYDVKM. The V end was cut by 5 bases, the J end by 0 bases, with 13 bases between. The CDR3 is 16 amino acids. The CDR3 loop reads CASSTNGLANTGELFF. The CDR3 coding sequence is TGTGCCAGCAGTACCAACGGACTGGCGAACACCGGGGAGCTGTTTTTT.

This chain joins TRBV4-1 and TRBJ2-7; possible D gene TRBD1, 6 bases. Trimming removed 5 bases from V and 0 bases from J, with 20 bases in between. This CDR3 is 17 amino acids long. The germline gives CDR1 MGHRA, CDR2 YSYEKL. The CDR3: CASSVRDTQGSSYEQYF. CDR3 DNA: TGCGCCAGCAGCGTCCGGGACACCCAGGGGAGCTCCTACGAGCAGTACTTC.

The chain uses TRBV19 and TRBJ1-5; a possible D gene is TRBD1 (5 bases). The CDR3 is 14 residues long. Trimming took off 6 bases at V and 0 bases at J, with 9 bases between the two ends. Germline values: CDR1 LNHDA, CDR2 SQIVND (reference sequence). CDR3 DNA: TGTGCCAGTAGGACAGCATATAGCAATCAGCCCCAGCATTTT. Translation: CASRTAYSNQPQHF.

The rearrangement joins TRBV4-1 to TRBJ2-1, with D tentatively TRBD1 (5 bases). V was clipped by 1 base and J by 4 bases, with 20 bases between them. The CDR3 has 18 residues. Germline-derived CDR1 and CDR2 are MGHRA and YSYEKL. As DNA, the CDR3 is TGCGCCAGCAGCCAAGGGCTGGTTCGGACACTGGCTTACAATGAGCAGTTCTTC. This codes for CASSQGLVRTLAYNEQFF.

This chain connects TRBV27 to TRBJ1-2; 9 bases fit TRBD1. V lost 7 bases to trimming and J lost 7 bases; unmatched junction nucleotides: 16. This CDR3 has 16 residues. Germline V gives CDR1 MNHEY, CDR2 SMNVEV (reference sequence). The CDR3 here is CASTPISPGQGFGYTF. For the CDR3, the DNA is TGTGCCAGCACCCCTATATCTCCGGGACAGGGATTTGGCTACACCTTC.

The chain links TRBV5-1 to TRBJ2-3; D unclear. The V and J ends lost 5 bases and 0 bases respectively, with 13 bases between them. This CDR3 spans 15 amino acids. Germline CDR1 reads SGHRS; CDR2 reads YFSETQ. This CDR3 reads CASSPDTTSTDTQYF. The CDR3 nucleotides read TGCGCCAGCAGTCCTGACACGACAAGCACAGATACGCAGTATTTT.

V and J are TRBV5-5 and TRBJ2-1; TRBD2 agrees at 11 bases. The trim removed 0 bases at V and 2 bases at J, leaving 7 bases unmatched. CDR1 is SGHKS, CDR2 YYEKEE, per germline (reference sequence). The CDR3 runs to 18 residues. CDR3 sequence (DNA): TGTGCCAGCAGCTTGGTCGCAGTTAGCGGGGGGGCCTACAATGAGCAGTTCTTC. Encoded protein: CASSLVAVSGGAYNEQFF.